The 21 T cell receptor beta chains presented below share a single source sample, sequenced in a study of CD8+ T cells in alopecia areata. Extracted from the samples, RNA was reverse transcribed into cDNA to serve as the sequencing template. Repertoires were generated with immunoSEQ multiplex PCR, while TCRdb's copy carries only in-frame clones and drops some. The top ten clones hold 0.45% of a sample with 220,000 or so clones, approximately 61% of them seen once. The material was CD4+ T cells sorted from blood, obtained at week 0. Source of these receptors: a human donor with alopecia areata.

The sample holds a few counts of this clone. The same CDR3 also results from other DNA sequences found in this sample. The V and J genes are TRBV19 and TRBJ2-7; 7 bases line up with TRBD1. Germline V gives CDR1 LNHDA, CDR2 SQIVND (reference sequence). The CDR3 length is 13 residues. V lost 5 bases, J lost 1 base, and 2 bases stayed unmatched. The CDR3 loop is CASSDRVSYEQYF. For the CDR3, the DNA is TGTGCCAGTAGTGACAGGGTTTCCTACGAGCAGTACTTC.

For the CDR3, the DNA is TGTGCCACCAGCAGTCAGTCTCCGGAGGGCTACACCTTC. This gives the protein CATSSQSPEGYTF. This chain joins TRBV15 and TRBJ1-2; D is undetermined. There are 13 residues in the CDR3. V lost 3 bases and J lost 8, with 13 bases in between. Germline V gives CDR1 LNHNV, CDR2 YYDKDF (reference sequence).

This clone was picked up a small number of times. The chain's CDR3 is CASSEASLRTGLNQPQHF. The CDR3 DNA reads as TGTGCCAGCAGTGAAGCGTCGCTTCGGACAGGGCTCAATCAGCCCCAGCATTTT. J is TRBJ1-5 and V is TRBV2; 8 bases are a match to TRBD1. There are 18 residues in the CDR3. In germline, CDR1 is SNHLY, CDR2 FYNNEI. Losses at the gene ends were 0 bases for V and 3 bases for J; bases not matched to a gene: 10.

V usage is TRBV7-2 and J usage is TRBJ1-5; D gene uncertain. This CDR3 has 12 residues. Germline CDR1 reads SGHTA; CDR2 reads FQGNSA. V lost 2 bases, J lost 5 bases, and 4 bases lay in between. This CDR3 reads CASSLQDQPQHF. In DNA, the CDR3 is TGTGCCAGCAGCTTACAGGATCAGCCCCAGCATTTT.

This clone was counted between two and nine times. The chain recombines TRBV7-3 with TRBJ2-2; TRBD2 might be the D (5 bases). The CDR3 spans 15 residues. Germline V CDR1 and CDR2: SGHTA, FQGTGA. Between the trimmed V and J ends, which lost 5 bases and 5 bases, there was a span of 15 bases. The CDR3 reads CASSNLAGETGELFF. CDR3 in DNA: TGTGCCAGCAGCAATCTAGCCGGGGAGACCGGGGAGCTGTTTTTT.

The genes are TRBV29-1 and TRBJ2-2, with 10 bases matching TRBD1. Germline V gene data show CDR1 as SQVTM and CDR2 as ANQGSEA. After removal of 5 bases from V and 4 bases from J, the junction contained 16 bases not matched to a gene. The CDR3 consists of 18 residues. CDR3 nucleotides: TGCAGCGTTACCTTGAATATTGACAGGGGGCGCGGCACCGGGGAGCTGTTTTTT. Protein product: CSVTLNIDRGRGTGELFF.

This chain links TRBV5-1 with TRBJ2-2, with D possibly being TRBD1 (6 bases). Trimming left V 3 bases short and J 4 bases short, with 10 bases between. Germline-derived CDR1 and CDR2 are SGHRS and YFSETQ. The CDR3 is made up of 14 amino acids. The CDR3 loop is CASSSDRRTGELFF. DNA for the CDR3: TGCGCCAGCAGCTCAGACAGGCGCACCGGGGAGCTGTTTTTT. The entire variable domain, with the rest obtained from reference TRBV5-1 and TRBJ2-2, is as follows: KAGVTQTPRYLIKTRGQQVTLSCSPISGHRSVSWYQQTPGQGLQFLFEYFSETQRNKGNFPGRFSGRQFSNSRSEMNVSTLELGDSALYLCASSSDRRTGELFFGEGSRLTVL.

The chain uses TRBV19 and TRBJ2-2; 7 bases fit TRBD1. This CDR3 spans 13 amino acids. V gave up 4 bases and J gave up 8 bases; unmatched junction bases: 4. Germline loops: CDR1 LNHDA, CDR2 SQIVND (reference sequence). The CDR3 loop reads CASSTTGLGELFF. As DNA, the CDR3 is TGTGCCAGTAGTACGACAGGGTTGGGGGAGCTGTTTTTT.

There are a few counts of this clone. The chain links TRBV30 to TRBJ1-2; no reliable D call. Trimming removed 3 bases from V and 1 base from J, with 12 bases in between. Germline V CDR1 and CDR2: GTSNPN, SVGIG (reference sequence). There are 14 residues in the CDR3. CDR3: CAWRPPRNNYGYTF. In nucleotides, the CDR3 is TGTGCCTGGAGACCGCCTCGAAATAACTATGGCTACACCTTC.

This clone was found a few times. In nucleotides, the CDR3 is TGTGCCAGCAGCCAATCCCGACACATCCCGTTCTTC. Protein sequence: CASSQSRHIPFF. The chain recombines TRBV14 with TRBJ2-1; D gene ambiguous. The ends were cut back, 2 bases at V and 15 bases at J, with 14 bases in the middle. The CDR3 runs to 12 residues. Germline assignment: CDR1 SGHDN and CDR2 FVKESK. The full variable domain, rest sourced from reference TRBV14 and TRBJ2-1, is EAGVTQFPSHSVIEKGQTVTLRCDPISGHDNLYWYRRVMGKEIKFLLHFVKESKQDESGMPNNRFLAERTGGTYSTLKVQPAELEDSGVYFCASSQSRHIPFFGPGTRLTVL.

This clone was picked up many times. The chain joins TRBV7-9 to TRBJ1-5, with D uncertain. Trimming cost V 4 bases and J 4 bases, with 8 bases left between them. Germline loops: CDR1 SEHNR, CDR2 FQNEAQ (reference sequence). The CDR3 loop spans 13 amino acids. The CDR3 bases are TGTGCCAGCAGCTCAAACCGGAATCAGCCCCAGCATTTT. This gives the protein CASSSNRNQPQHF.

With respect to this clone: Mismatch with germline at one junction end may stem from a read error. V gene TRBV7-7 combines with J gene TRBJ2-1; 13 bases agree with TRBD2. This CDR3 has 15 amino acids. The germline CDR1 and CDR2 sequences are SSHAT and FNYEAQ (reference sequence). In DNA, the CDR3 is TGTGCTAGCAGCTTGGGGACTAGCGGGATGGATGAGCAGTTCTTC. Protein sequence: CASSLGTSGMDEQFF.

The chain combines TRBV6-5 with TRBJ2-1; tentatively, D is TRBD1 or TRBD2 (5 bases each). The CDR3 is made up of 12 amino acids. Trimming left V 2 bases short and J 12 bases short, with 11 bases between. CDR1 and CDR2 (germline): MNHEY, SVGAGI. The CDR3 sequence: CASSYGTEVQFF. The CDR3 DNA sequence: TGTGCCAGCAGTTACGGGACGGAGGTGCAGTTCTTC.

The chain combines TRBV10-1 with TRBJ2-3, with a tentative D call TRBD1 (7 bases). V was trimmed by 6 bases and J by 5 bases, leaving 21 bases between them. The CDR3 consists of 16 residues. Germline assignment: CDR1 WNHNN and CDR2 SYGVQD (reference sequence). The CDR3 DNA sequence: TGCGCCAGCAGCGATGACAGGGACTCGGTCAGAGATACGCAGTATTTT. Translating gives CASSDDRDSVRDTQYF.

The genes are TRBV5-1 and TRBJ2-1, with 7 bases identical to TRBD1. The CDR3 is 19 amino acids. Germline assignment: CDR1 SGHRS and CDR2 YFSETQ. V lost 4 bases to trimming and J lost 0 bases; unmatched junction nucleotides: 16. CDR3 in amino acids: CASSPVPPGQASSYNEQFF. The CDR3 DNA is TGCGCCAGCAGCCCAGTACCACCCGGACAGGCGAGCTCCTACAATGAGCAGTTCTTC.

This clone was found a few times. This chain connects TRBV9 to TRBJ2-1; possibly TRBD2 for D (6 bases). CDR1 and CDR2 from the germline V gene are SGDLS and YYNGEE. V lost 1 base and J lost 9, with 17 bases in between. The CDR3 contains 15 residues. In DNA form, the CDR3 reads TGTGCCAGCAGCGTATCAGCGGGTTATGGGGCTGAGCAGTTCTTC. Amino acids: CASSVSAGYGAEQFF.

The chain combines TRBV6-1 with TRBJ2-5; TRBD2 aligns across 11 bases. J was trimmed by 3 bases and V by 5 bases; bases with no gene match: 5. The CDR3 is made up of 15 amino acids. Germline CDR1 and CDR2: MNHNS and SASEGT. CDR3 coding DNA: TGTGCCAGCAGTATACGACTAGCGGGAAAAGAGACCCAGTACTTC. It encodes CASSIRLAGKETQYF.

This clone was seen just once. This chain links TRBV7-6 with TRBJ2-7, with 9 bases aligning to TRBD1. Trimming removed 5 bases from V and 1 base from J; junction bases left unmatched: 6. The V gene's germline CDR1 is SGHVS and CDR2 FNYEAQ. This CDR3 spans 15 amino acids. CDR3 residues: CASSRGQGMSYEQYF. DNA for the CDR3: TGTGCCAGCAGCCGTGGACAGGGGATGTCCTACGAGCAGTACTTC.

CDR3 in amino acids: CAWRMWDTWNTEAFF. DNA for the CDR3: TGTGCCTGGAGAATGTGGGACACTTGGAACACTGAAGCTTTCTTT. The rearrangement links TRBV30 to TRBJ1-1; a weak D match, TRBD1 (6 bases). The CDR3 totals 15 residues. Trimming left V 3 bases short and J 1 base short, with 15 bases between. Germline V gene data show CDR1 as GTSNPN and CDR2 as SVGIG (reference sequence).

The chain has TRBV30 and TRBJ1-1; a weak D match, TRBD1 (6 bases). The CDR3 is 12 residues long. V gave up 3 bases and J gave up 8 bases, with 13 bases separating them. Germline-derived CDR1 and CDR2 are GTSNPN and SVGIG (reference sequence). The CDR3 reads CAWRRVGTEAFF. CDR3 coding DNA: TGTGCCTGGAGGAGGGTCGGGACAGAAGCTTTCTTT.

This chain connects TRBV7-2 to TRBJ2-1; D is possibly TRBD2 (6 bases). Germline assignment: CDR1 SGHTA and CDR2 FQGNSA. The CDR3 runs 17 residues. Trimming cost V 2 bases and J 0 bases, with 14 bases left between them. This CDR3 reads CASSLSFGGDSYNEQFF. In DNA, the CDR3 is TGTGCCAGCAGCTTATCATTCGGCGGGGACTCCTACAATGAGCAGTTCTTC.